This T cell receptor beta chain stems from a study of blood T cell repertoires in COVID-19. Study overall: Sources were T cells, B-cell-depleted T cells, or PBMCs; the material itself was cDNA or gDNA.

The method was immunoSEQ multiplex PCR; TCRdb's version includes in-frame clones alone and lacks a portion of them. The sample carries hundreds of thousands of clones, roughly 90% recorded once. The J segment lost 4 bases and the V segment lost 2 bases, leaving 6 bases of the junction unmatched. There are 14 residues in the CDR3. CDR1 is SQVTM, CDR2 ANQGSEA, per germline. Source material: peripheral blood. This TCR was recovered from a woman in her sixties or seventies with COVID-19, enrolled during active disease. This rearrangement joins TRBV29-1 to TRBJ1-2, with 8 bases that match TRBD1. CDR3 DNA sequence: TGCAGCGTTGAATGGGTGACAGGGGCCTATGGCTACACCTTC. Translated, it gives CSVEWVTGAYGYTF.